Following are 16 T cell receptor beta chains from one sample sequenced in a study of regulatory T cells in long-lasting Graves disease (dated by TCRdb to 2020 to 2023). Receptors were amplified or captured by multiplex PCR. This sample was sequenced with an Illumina HiSeq 4000. iRepertoire HTBI primers and Arm-PCR amplification of CDR3 regions were used to construct TCR beta libraries. TCRdb trimmed public reads at Q25 via fastp, called clones via MiXCR and kept in-frame beta chains. Identical CDR3 protein sequences are pooled into one entry, listed with their most common genes and DNA. Recorded for this sample are 400,000 to 550,000 distinct CDR3 sequences; approximately 15% of them occurred a single time. In total, the top ten clones hold around 17% of the sample. This specimen's time point label, interpreted: newly diagnosed GD, antithyroid drugs for less than 3 months. RNA was extracted from PBMCs in TRIzol for both TCR sequencing and RNA sequencing.

These records were also assigned to another study, of T cells in Graves' hyperthyroidism and ophthalmopathy.

This specimen was peripheral blood mononuclear cells (PBMCs), taken at new diagnosis, from a patient treated with antithyroid drugs. These receptors originate from a young woman with Graves disease. Donor details come from another sample of the same person, matched by shared clones.

Note on this clonotype: Mismatch with germline at one junction end may stem from a read error. The chain carries TRBV5-4 and TRBJ2-2; D possibly uses TRBD1 or TRBD2 (5 bases each). The CDR3 contains 17 residues. Germline V gene data show CDR1 as SGHNT and CDR2 as YYREEE (reference sequence). The CDR3 spells CASSPHPPGANTRELFF. CDR3 in DNA: TGTGCCAGCAGCCCTCACCCCCCCGGGGCGAACACCAGGGAGCTGTTTTTT.

The V and J genes are TRBV3-1 and TRBJ2-7, with D possibly matching TRBD2 (7 bases). V was shortened by 0 bases and J by 5 bases, with 17 bases between the two germline ends. This CDR3 region has 16 residues. CDR1 and CDR2 from the germline V gene are LGHDT and YNNKEL (reference sequence). CDR3 in DNA: TGTGCCAGCAGCCAAGATGCCGGGGGGCCAACCCACGAGCAGTACTTC. Protein: CASSQDAGGPTHEQYF.

This clonotype appeared many times. The V gene is TRBV6-1, the J gene TRBJ1-2; tentative D call: TRBD1 (5 bases). Per germline, CDR1 MNHNS and CDR2 SASEGT. V lost 10 bases and J lost 7, with 16 bases in between. The CDR3 has 12 residues. Here the CDR3 DNA reads TGTGCCATCAAGAAGAAGGGGACTGGCTACACCTTC. It codes for CAIKKKGTGYTF.

This clonotype was recorded at least ten times. The chain carries TRBV24-1 and TRBJ2-1; 8 nucleotides align to TRBD2. Germline CDR1 KGHDR, CDR2 SFDVKD. V lost 4 bases, J lost 0 bases, and 4 bases stayed unmatched. The CDR3 sequence is 16 residues long. CDR3 sequence: CATSDPSGSSYNEQFF. DNA of the CDR3: TGTGCCACCAGTGACCCCAGCGGGAGCTCCTACAATGAGCAGTTCTTC.

This clonotype was counted a few times. This chain uses TRBV19 with TRBJ1-5; D unresolved. V lost 5 bases, J lost 3 bases, and 17 bases lay in between. This CDR3 region has 16 residues. The germline V gene encodes CDR1 LNHDA and CDR2 SQIVND (reference sequence). The CDR3 coding sequence is TGTGCCAGTAGTTTTCTCTGGGAAACAGACAATCAGCCCCAGCATTTT. Amino acids: CASSFLWETDNQPQHF.

This clonotype was seen many times. The chain combines TRBV2 with TRBJ1-5, with D uncertain. This CDR3 is 13 amino acids long. Germline loops: CDR1 SNHLY, CDR2 FYNNEI. The germline V and J ends were trimmed by 6 bases and 5 bases, with 11 bases remaining between them. The CDR3 nucleotides read TGTGCCAGCAGAGGACGATTGGATCAGCCCCAGCATTTT. It yields the protein CASRGRLDQPQHF.

Points on this clonotype: A single base separates this from a much larger clone, so it may be a read error. V gene TRBV2 combines with J gene TRBJ1-1; D not resolved. Trimming took 2 bases from V and 2 from J, leaving 9 bases between them. This CDR3 has 14 amino acids. Per germline, CDR1 SNHLY and CDR2 FYNNEI. In DNA, the CDR3 is TGTGCCAGCAGTGAACGGGGTATTAACACTGAAGCTTTCTTT. The encoded protein is CASSERGINTEAFF.

This clonotype was seen only a few times. V usage is TRBV20-1 and J usage is TRBJ2-3; possibly TRBD2 for D (5 bases). The CDR3 is 17 residues long. V lost 0 bases to trimming and J lost 5 bases, with 21 bases between them. Germline V lookup: CDR1 DFQATT, CDR2 SNEGSKA (reference sequence). The DNA of the CDR3 is TGCAGTGCTAGAGATAATAGGGTGTCACTAGTAGGAGATACGCAGTATTTT. Encoded protein: CSARDNRVSLVGDTQYF.

This clonotype was seen many times. The chain recombines TRBV20-1 with TRBJ1-1; D remains ambiguous. Trimming stripped 5 bases from V and 0 bases from J, with 19 bases between. The CDR3 spans 16 residues. CDR1 and CDR2 from the germline V gene are DFQATT and SNEGSKA (reference sequence). CDR3 in amino acids: CSASDILSTVNTEAFF. The CDR3 DNA reads TGCAGTGCTTCCGATATCCTTTCTACTGTGAACACTGAAGCTTTCTTT.

This chain connects TRBV24-1 to TRBJ1-2; TRBD1 agrees at 8 bases. The CDR3 runs 16 residues. From germline, CDR1 is KGHDR and CDR2 SFDVKD. V lost 2 bases to trimming and J lost 7 bases; unmatched junction nucleotides: 11. The CDR3 sequence: CATSDYRTGGKGGYTF. The CDR3 region has the DNA TGTGCCACCAGTGATTACCGAACAGGGGGGAAAGGTGGCTACACCTTC.

The CDR3 loop is CASSHVRGSGANVLTF. The CDR3 nucleotides read TGCGCCAGCAGCCATGTCCGGGGCTCTGGGGCCAACGTCCTGACTTTC. The chain is built from TRBV4-1 and TRBJ2-6, with a weak D call TRBD2 (5 bases). V shed 3 bases and J shed 0 bases, with 9 bases lying between them. This CDR3 has 16 residues. Germline CDR1 reads MGHRA; CDR2 reads YSYEKL.

This clonotype was detected many times. The rearrangement links TRBV7-3 to TRBJ2-3; D possibly corresponds to TRBD2 (6 bases). The CDR3 totals 15 residues. Trimming removed 3 bases from V and 0 bases from J, with 10 bases in between. Germline lookup yields CDR1 SGHTA and CDR2 FQGTGA. The CDR3 region has the DNA TGTGCCAGCAGCTTGCTAGCGCAGAGCACAGATACGCAGTATTTT. The encoded protein is CASSLLAQSTDTQYF.

This clonotype was seen repeatedly, ten times or more. This chain's CDR3 is CASSLAPGPVGELFF. As DNA, the CDR3 is TGTGCCAGCAGTTTAGCACCGGGACCAGTCGGGGAGCTGTTTTTT. The chain joins TRBV12-3 or TRBV12-4 to TRBJ2-2; D may match TRBD1 or TRBD2 (5 bases each). This CDR3 contains 15 residues. V lost 0 bases to trimming and J lost 7 bases, with 12 bases between them.

This clonotype has a count of ten or more. This sequence joins TRBV20-1 and TRBJ2-7; D ambiguous. The CDR3 sequence is 12 residues long. V gave up 5 bases and J gave up 4 bases, with 12 bases separating them. Germline-derived CDR1 and CDR2 are DFQATT and SNEGSKA (reference sequence). The CDR3 loop is CSALRLVYEQYF. The DNA of the CDR3 is TGCAGTGCTCTGCGCCTCGTTTACGAGCAGTACTTC.

This rearrangement joins TRBV29-1 to TRBJ2-7; a possible D gene is TRBD1 (6 bases). Germline CDR1 is SQVTM and CDR2 is ANQGSEA. The CDR3 contains 11 residues. Trimming stripped 3 bases from V and 6 bases from J, with 9 bases between. The CDR3 loop is CSVEQGSEQYF. Here the CDR3 DNA reads TGCAGCGTTGAGCAGGGGAGCGAGCAGTACTTC.

Many counts were recorded for this clonotype. This chain connects TRBV13 to TRBJ2-1; 10 bases fit TRBD2. The CDR3 contains 15 residues. Germline V gives CDR1 PRHDT, CDR2 FYEKMQ (reference sequence). V shed 4 bases, J shed 10 bases, and the junction held 10 bases outside the gene matches. The CDR3 is CASSSLAGGRGEQFF. The CDR3 DNA follows: TGTGCCAGCAGCTCATTAGCGGGAGGCCGGGGCGAGCAGTTCTTC.